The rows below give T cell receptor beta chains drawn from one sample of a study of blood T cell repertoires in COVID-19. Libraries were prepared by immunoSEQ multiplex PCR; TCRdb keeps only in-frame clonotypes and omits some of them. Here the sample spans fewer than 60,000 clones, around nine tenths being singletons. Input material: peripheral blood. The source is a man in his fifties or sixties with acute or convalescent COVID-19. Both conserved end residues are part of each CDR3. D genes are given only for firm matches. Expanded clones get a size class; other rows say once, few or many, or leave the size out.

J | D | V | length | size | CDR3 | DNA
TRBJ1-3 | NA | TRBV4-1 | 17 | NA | CASSLHHPGGLGNTIYF | TGCGCCAGCAGCCTCCATCATCCGGGGGGCCTTGGAAACACCATATATTTT
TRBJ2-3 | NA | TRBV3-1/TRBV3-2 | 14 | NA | CASSPSGRVDTQYF | TGTGCCAGCAGCCCGAGCGGTAGGGTGGATACGCAGTATTTT
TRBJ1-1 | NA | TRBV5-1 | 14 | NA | CASSFDGRNTEAFF | TGCGCCAGCAGCTTTGATGGTAGGAACACTGAAGCTTTCTTT
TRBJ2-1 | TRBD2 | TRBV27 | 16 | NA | CASRLYSGSSYNEQFF | TGTGCCAGCCGCCTTTATAGCGGGAGCTCCTACAATGAGCAGTTCTTC
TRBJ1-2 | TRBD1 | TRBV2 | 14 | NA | CASRGDRLNYGYTF | TGTGCCAGCAGGGGGGACAGACTAAACTATGGCTACACCTTC
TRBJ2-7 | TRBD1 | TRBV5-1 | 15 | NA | CASSKRPGQGSEQYF | TGCGCCAGCAGCAAAAGACCGGGACAGGGCAGCGAGCAGTACTTC
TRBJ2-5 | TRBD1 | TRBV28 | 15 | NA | CASSWTGAYQETQYF | TGTGCCAGCTCCTGGACAGGGGCGTACCAAGAGACCCAGTACTTC
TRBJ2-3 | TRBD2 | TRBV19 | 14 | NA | CASSMTSGADTQYF | TGTGCCAGTAGTATGACTAGCGGGGCAGATACGCAGTATTTT
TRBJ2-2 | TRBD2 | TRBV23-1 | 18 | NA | CASSHPQMSGGNTGELFF | TGCGCCAGCAGTCACCCCCAAATGAGCGGGGGGAACACCGGGGAGCTGTTTTTT
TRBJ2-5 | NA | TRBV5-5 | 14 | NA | CASSADREVETQYF | TGTGCCAGCAGCGCTGACAGGGAGGTGGAGACCCAGTACTTC
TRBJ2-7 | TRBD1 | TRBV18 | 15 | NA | CASSLARQGPDEQYF | TGTGCCAGCTCCCTGGCCAGACAGGGGCCGGATGAGCAGTACTTC
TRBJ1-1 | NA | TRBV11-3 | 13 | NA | CASSPGVGTEAFF | TGTGCCAGCAGCCCAGGGGTGGGCACTGAAGCTTTCTTT
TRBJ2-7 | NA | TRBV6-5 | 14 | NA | CASGSTPSTYEQYF | TGTGCCAGCGGGAGCACACCATCCACCTACGAGCAGTACTTC
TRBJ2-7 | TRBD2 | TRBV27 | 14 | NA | CATSPRAGAYEQYF | TGTGCCACTTCGCCGAGGGCGGGAGCCTACGAGCAGTACTTC
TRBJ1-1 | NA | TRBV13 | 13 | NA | CASSLQGWTEAFF | TGTGCCAGCAGCCTCCAGGGGTGGACTGAAGCTTTCTTT
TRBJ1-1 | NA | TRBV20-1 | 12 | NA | CSASKGQTEAFF | TGCAGTGCTAGTAAGGGGCAAACTGAAGCTTTCTTT
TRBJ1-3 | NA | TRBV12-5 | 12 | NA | CASGRTGNTIYF | TGTGCTAGTGGCCGGACAGGAAACACCATATATTTT
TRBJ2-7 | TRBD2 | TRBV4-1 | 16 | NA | CASSQVTSGRPYEQYF | TGCGCCAGCAGCCAAGTCACTAGCGGGAGACCCTACGAGCAGTACTTC
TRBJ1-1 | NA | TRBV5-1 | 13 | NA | CASSIQGNTEAFF | TGCGCCAGCAGCATACAGGGGAACACTGAAGCTTTCTTT
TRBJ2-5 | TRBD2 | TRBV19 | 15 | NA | CASRISGTTPETQYF | TGTGCCAGTAGGATCAGCGGGACGACTCCGGAGACCCAGTACTTC
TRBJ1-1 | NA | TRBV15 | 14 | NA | CATSRDHPGREAFF | TGTGCCACCAGCAGAGATCACCCAGGGAGGGAAGCTTTCTTT
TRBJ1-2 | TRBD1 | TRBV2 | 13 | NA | CASRGGTGNGYTF | TGTGCCAGCAGGGGGGGGACAGGGAATGGCTACACCTTC
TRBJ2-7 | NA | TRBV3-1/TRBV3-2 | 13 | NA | CASSPSGPYEQYF | TGTGCCAGCAGCCCGAGCGGTCCCTACGAGCAGTACTTC
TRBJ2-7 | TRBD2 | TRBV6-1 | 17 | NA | CASSDWTSGRRFYEQYF | TGTGCCAGCAGTGATTGGACTAGCGGGAGACGCTTCTACGAGCAGTACTTC
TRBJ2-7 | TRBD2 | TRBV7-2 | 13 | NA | CASSGSGGYEQYF | TGTGCCAGCAGCGGGTCGGGGGGGTACGAGCAGTACTTC
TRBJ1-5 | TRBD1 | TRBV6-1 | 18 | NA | CASSEGWGQGPSNQPQHF | TGTGCCAGCAGTGAAGGATGGGGACAGGGGCCAAGCAATCAGCCCCAGCATTTT
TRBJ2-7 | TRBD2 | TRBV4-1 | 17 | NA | CASSQEPTSGRAYEQYF | TGCGCCAGCAGCCAAGAACCGACTAGCGGGAGGGCCTACGAGCAGTACTTC
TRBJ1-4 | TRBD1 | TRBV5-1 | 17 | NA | CASSRGQGGATNEKLFF | TGCGCCAGCAGCCGTGGACAGGGGGGTGCAACTAATGAAAAACTGTTTTTT
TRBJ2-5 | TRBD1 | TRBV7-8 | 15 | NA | CASSSEQGFAETQYF | TGTGCCAGCAGCTCAGAACAGGGGTTTGCAGAGACCCAGTACTTC
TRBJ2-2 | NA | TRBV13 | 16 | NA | CASSSPDYPNTGELFF | TGTGCCAGCAGCTCCCCGGACTACCCGAACACCGGGGAGCTGTTTTTT
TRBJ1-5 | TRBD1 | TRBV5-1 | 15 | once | CASSPTGYSNQPQHF | TGCGCCAGCAGCCCGACAGGGTACAGCAATCAGCCCCAGCATTTT
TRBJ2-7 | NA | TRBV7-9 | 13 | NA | CASSCDSCHEQYF | TGTGCCAGCAGCTGCGACTCCTGTCACGAGCAGTACTTC
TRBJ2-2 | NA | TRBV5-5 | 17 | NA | CASSPLIGRTNTGELFF | TGTGCCAGCAGCCCTCTGATTGGGCGTACGAACACCGGGGAGCTGTTTTTT
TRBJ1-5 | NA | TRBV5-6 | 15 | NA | CASSFAGSNNQPQHF | TGTGCCAGCAGCTTCGCCGGGAGCAACAATCAGCCCCAGCATTTT
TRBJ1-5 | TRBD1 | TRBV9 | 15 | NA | CASSEGTGINQPQHF | TGTGCCAGCAGCGAGGGGACAGGGATCAATCAGCCCCAGCATTTT
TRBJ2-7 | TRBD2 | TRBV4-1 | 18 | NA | CASSQVPLSGAGSYEQYF | TGCGCCAGCAGCCAAGTCCCATTAAGCGGGGCAGGCTCCTACGAGCAGTACTTC
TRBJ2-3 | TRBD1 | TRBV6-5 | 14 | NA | CASRLTGGPDTQYF | TGTGCCAGCAGACTCACAGGGGGACCAGATACGCAGTATTTT
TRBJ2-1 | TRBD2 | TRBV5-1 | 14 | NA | CASSLPGGYNEQFF | TGCGCCAGCAGCTTGCCCGGGGGGTACAATGAGCAGTTCTTC
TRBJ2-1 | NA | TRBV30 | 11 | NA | CAWSGREVQFF | TGTGCCTGGAGTGGCCGCGAAGTGCAGTTCTTC
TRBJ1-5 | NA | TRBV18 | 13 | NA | CASSTGIYQPQHF | TGTGCCAGCTCAACGGGGATATATCAGCCCCAGCATTTT
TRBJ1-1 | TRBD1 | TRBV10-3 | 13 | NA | CAITPGQGAEAFF | TGTGCCATCACTCCGGGACAGGGGGCTGAAGCTTTCTTT
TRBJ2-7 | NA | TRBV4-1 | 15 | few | CASSQEGAPGYEQYF | TGCGCCAGCAGCCAAGAGGGGGCCCCAGGCTACGAGCAGTACTTC
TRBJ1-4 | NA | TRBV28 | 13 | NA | CASRALGDEKLFF | TGTGCCAGCAGAGCCCTGGGCGACGAAAAACTGTTTTTT
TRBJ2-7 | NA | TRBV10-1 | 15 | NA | CASSDSQDFFYEQYF | TGCGCCAGCAGTGATTCCCAGGACTTCTTCTACGAGCAGTACTTC
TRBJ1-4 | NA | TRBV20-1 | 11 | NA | CSAVGGEKLFF | TGCAGTGCGGTAGGGGGAGAAAAACTGTTTTTT
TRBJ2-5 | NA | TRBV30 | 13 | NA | CAWTGRAQETQYF | TGTGCCTGGACTGGGCGGGCTCAAGAGACCCAGTACTTC
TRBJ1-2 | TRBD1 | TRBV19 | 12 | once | CASRDRAYGYTF | TGTGCCAGTAGGGACAGGGCCTATGGCTACACCTTC
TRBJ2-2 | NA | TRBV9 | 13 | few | CASSVAGSGELFF | TGTGCCAGCAGCGTAGCGGGGTCCGGGGAGCTGTTTTTT